This entry lists 14 T cell receptor beta chains sequenced from one sample in a study of blood T cell repertoires in COVID-19. Sequenced by immunoSEQ multiplex PCR; TCRdb stores in-frame clones only, minus some. This sample yields about 480,000 clones, of which around nine tenths are seen a single time; just under 2% belongs to the top ten. Sequencing was carried out using PBMCs or T cells enriched from blood (not recorded which). Source of these receptors: a woman younger than 30 with acute COVID-19.

J is TRBJ1-4 and V is TRBV27; TRBD1 matches 7 bases. Trimming took 7 bases from V and 5 from J; bases not matched to a gene: 10. The CDR3 runs to 15 residues. CDR1 and CDR2 from the germline V gene are MNHEY and SMNVEV (reference sequence). The CDR3 spells CASKRPGQRNEKLFF. The CDR3 nucleotides read TGTGCCAGCAAGAGACCGGGACAGCGGAATGAAAAACTGTTTTTT.

The genes are TRBV7-8 and TRBJ2-7; the match to TRBD2 covers 9 bases. CDR1 and CDR2 from the germline V gene are SGHVS and FQNEAQ. The CDR3 extends over 13 amino acids. The V segment lost 8 bases and the J segment 6 bases; nucleotides outside the gene matches: 8. The CDR3 loop reads CASRPSGVAEQYF. Written as DNA, the CDR3 is TGTGCCAGCCGACCTAGCGGGGTCGCCGAGCAGTACTTC.

This rearrangement joins TRBV29-1 to TRBJ1-2; no clear D gene. V shed 2 bases and J shed 8 bases, with 24 bases lying between them. Per the germline V gene, CDR1 is SQVTM and CDR2 is ANQGSEA. CDR3 length: 16 residues. The CDR3 loop reads CSVERIPEGRQDGYTF. CDR3 in DNA: TGCAGCGTTGAACGTATCCCAGAGGGCAGGCAGGACGGCTACACCTTC.

The chain recombines TRBV10-1 with TRBJ1-2; maybe TRBD1 (6 bases). Trimming pared 6 bases from V and 4 bases from J, leaving 18 bases between. Germline CDR1 is WNHNN and CDR2 is SYGVQD (reference sequence). The CDR3 has 15 residues. DNA for the CDR3: TGCGCCAGCAGCCTTCAGGGGAGAAGGGCCTATGGCTACACCTTC. Encoded protein: CASSLQGRRAYGYTF.

CDR3 sequence: CAISGGEGRPYGYTF. DNA for the CDR3: TGTGCCATCAGCGGCGGGGAGGGGCGCCCCTATGGCTACACCTTC. The chain is built from TRBV10-3 and TRBJ1-2, with a weak D call TRBD1 (5 bases). With 6 bases removed from V and 4 bases from J, the gap between germline ends came to 18 bases. Germline V gene data show CDR1 as ENHRY and CDR2 as SYGVKD. The CDR3 loop spans 15 amino acids.

The rearrangement links TRBV14 to TRBJ2-7, with 7 bases aligning to TRBD1. V gave up 4 bases and J gave up 3 bases; unmatched junction bases: 3. The germline V gene has CDR1 SGHDN and CDR2 FVKESK. CDR3 size: 13 residues. CDR3 amino acids: CASSPGQRYEQYF. CDR3 DNA sequence: TGTGCCAGCAGCCCGGGACAGCGCTACGAGCAGTACTTC.

The rearrangement links TRBV4-3 to TRBJ2-1; 12 bases align to TRBD2. The CDR3 is 17 residues long. The V gene's germline CDR1 is LGHNA and CDR2 YSLEER. V was pared by 0 bases and J by 3 bases, with 3 bases of the junction left unmatched. CDR3 nucleotides: TGCGCCAGCAGCCAAGAATCGACTAGCGGGAGCTACAATGAGCAGTTCTTC. Translating gives CASSQESTSGSYNEQFF.

This chain uses TRBV14 with TRBJ1-3, with D perhaps TRBD1 (5 bases). The CDR3 is made up of 15 amino acids. Germline CDR1 is SGHDN and CDR2 is FVKESK. The V end was cut by 5 bases, the J end by 0 bases, with 11 bases between. The CDR3 coding sequence is TGTGCCAGCAGCGCAGGGATCATCTCTGGAAACACCATATATTTT. This codes for CASSAGIISGNTIYF.

On this clone itself: One junction end does not reproduce the germline sequence, and a read error may be involved. The J gene is TRBJ2-3, the V gene TRBV7-2; 8 bases align to TRBD1. Germline values: CDR1 SGHTA, CDR2 FQGNSA. The CDR3 has 16 residues. Here the CDR3 reads CASSKPPGTGTDTQYF. CDR3 bases: TGTGCCAGCAGCAAGCCTCCCGGGACAGGCACGGATACGCAGTATTTT.

In its sample, this clone was seen once. The chain uses TRBV28 and TRBJ1-4; 9 positions match TRBD1. Germline V gives CDR1 MDHEN, CDR2 SYDVKM. This CDR3 is built from 16 residues. V lost 3 bases, J lost 7 bases, and 9 bases stayed unmatched. For the CDR3, the DNA is TGTGCCAGCAGTTTTACCCCGGGACAGGGAGCTGAAAAACTGTTTTTT. The encoded protein is CASSFTPGQGAEKLFF.

V is TRBV4-3 and J is TRBJ1-4, with 7 bases that match TRBD1. Germline V lookup: CDR1 LGHNA, CDR2 YSLEER. V gave up 2 bases and J gave up 10 bases; unmatched junction bases: 16. This CDR3 has 17 residues. The CDR3 nucleotides read TGCGCCAGCAGCCAAACCCTCTTGGGGCAGGGGGTCCGAAAACTGTTTTTT. Its translation: CASSQTLLGQGVRKLFF.

The chain combines TRBV11-2 with TRBJ1-4, with a tentative D call TRBD1 (6 bases). Trimming shortened V by 2 bases and J by 7 bases, and 11 bases separated the two germline ends. The germline V gene has CDR1 SGHAT and CDR2 FQNNGV. This CDR3 has 14 residues. CDR3 nucleotide sequence: TGTGCCAGCAGCTTAAACAGGGCTTTTGAAAAACTGTTTTTT. It codes for CASSLNRAFEKLFF. Complete variable domain (other parts from reference TRBV11-2 and TRBJ1-4): EAGVAQSPRYKIIEKRQSVAFWCNPISGHATLYWYQQILGQGPKLLIQFQNNGVVDDSQLPKDRFSAERLKGVDSTLKIQPAKLEDSAVYLCASSLNRAFEKLFFGSGTQLSVL.

V gene TRBV11-2 combines with J gene TRBJ1-1; no firm D call. Trimming cost V 5 bases and J 1 base, with 8 bases left between them. This CDR3 contains 13 residues. CDR1 is SGHAT, CDR2 FQNNGV, per germline. CDR3 amino acids: CASSGLTNTEAFF. DNA of the CDR3: TGTGCCAGCAGCGGACTTACGAACACTGAAGCTTTCTTT. Variable domain in full (rest from reference TRBV11-2 and TRBJ1-1): EAGVAQSPRYKIIEKRQSVAFWCNPISGHATLYWYQQILGQGPKLLIQFQNNGVVDDSQLPKDRFSAERLKGVDSTLKIQPAKLEDSAVYLCASSGLTNTEAFFGQGTRLTVV.

This clone was observed a single time. The V gene is TRBV28, the J gene TRBJ2-1; D possibly corresponds to TRBD2 (6 bases). Trimming removed 3 bases from V and 10 bases from J, with 13 bases in between. Per germline, CDR1 MDHEN and CDR2 SYDVKM. The CDR3 totals 13 residues. The CDR3 sequence: CASSFGGPTEQFF. The CDR3 DNA is TGTGCCAGCAGTTTTGGAGGGCCGACGGAGCAGTTCTTC.